This T cell receptor (beta chain) was recorded in a study of a mutant IDH1 vaccine in newly diagnosed glioma. As for the study in general: Receipt of radiotherapy, temozolomide, or both preceded the study, and most received both.

Profiled with immunoSEQ multiplex PCR; TCRdb holds only in-frame clones, not every one. The sample has 60,000 to 75,000 clones, about 80% seen once; the top ten hold roughly 3.5%. This clone has a single count. Its target is unknown. Regarding time point: week 11, during vaccination. Vaccination comprised doses that each held 300 ug of mutant IDH1 20-mer peptide, plus topical imiquimod. The CDR3 is 16 amino acids. The germline V and J ends were trimmed by 0 bases and 1 base, with 9 bases remaining between them. Germline V lookup: CDR1 KGHSH, CDR2 LQKENI. The V gene is TRBV18, the J gene TRBJ2-2, with D perhaps being TRBD1 or TRBD2 (5 bases each). The clonotype originates from a man aged 25-45 years with glioma. The starting material was PBMCs, obtained from a glioma patient whose treatment included an IDH1 peptide vaccine. CDR3 DNA: TGTGCCAGCTCACCACCAGGGACCGTGAACACCGGGGAGCTGTTTTTT. Protein: CASSPPGTVNTGELFF.